One sample yielded the 27 T cell receptor beta chains listed below, sequenced in a study of T cell responses to AZD1222 COVID-19 vaccine. Clones were sequenced by immunoSEQ multiplex PCR, and TCRdb holds only the in-frame ones, with some missing. The sample consists of 110,000 or so clones, roughly nine tenths of them appearing once. Source: peripheral blood, taken on day 0 of MenACWY control vaccination. Receptor source: an adult in good health.

The V call is TRBV3-1 (or the pseudogene TRBV3-2), the J call TRBJ2-4; 8 bases are shared with TRBD1. CDR1 and CDR2 from the germline V gene are LGHDT and YNNKEL (reference sequence). CDR3 length: 15 amino acids. V was pared by 4 bases and J by 3 bases, with 5 bases of the junction left unmatched. This CDR3 reads CASSPGQEFKNIQYF. The DNA of the CDR3 is TGTGCCAGCAGCCCGGGACAGGAGTTCAAAAACATTCAGTACTTC.

The rearrangement links TRBV13 to TRBJ2-1; D is uncertain. The V and J ends lost 3 bases and 0 bases respectively, with 6 bases between them. Germline values: CDR1 PRHDT, CDR2 FYEKMQ (reference sequence). CDR3 length: 14 amino acids. The CDR3 DNA sequence: TGTGCCAGCAGCTTCGGTCGCTCCTACAATGAGCAGTTCTTC. It is translated as CASSFGRSYNEQFF.

This clone has more than one count but fewer than ten. The rearrangement links TRBV5-5 to TRBJ1-1; maybe TRBD1 (5 bases). Between the trimmed V and J ends, which lost 0 bases and 3 bases, there was a span of 9 bases. This CDR3 contains 14 residues. CDR1 is SGHKS and CDR2 is YYEKEE in the germline V gene (reference sequence). Written as DNA, the CDR3 is TGTGCCAGCAGCTTGGTCGTGGGGGACACTGAAGCTTTCTTT. This sequence encodes CASSLVVGDTEAFF.

This clone was detected once. This chain connects TRBV6-4 to TRBJ2-3; TRBD1 aligns across 7 bases. Per germline, CDR1 MRHNA and CDR2 SNTAGT. V shed 3 bases and J 5 bases; nucleotides not matched to a gene: 8. The CDR3 extends over 15 amino acids. CDR3 DNA: TGTGCCAGCAGTGATATAGGGGGCAAAGGAGATACGCAGTATTTT. Translating gives CASSDIGGKGDTQYF.

The chain has TRBV5-6 and TRBJ2-2; 7 nucleotides line up with TRBD1. J lost 6 bases, V lost 5 bases, and 4 bases had no gene match. CDR3 size: 13 residues. Germline CDR1 is SGHDT and CDR2 is YYEEEE. The CDR3 region is CASSPGTAGELFF. For the CDR3, the DNA is TGTGCCAGCAGTCCCGGGACAGCCGGGGAGCTGTTTTTT.

V is TRBV7-8 and J is TRBJ1-2; the D gene is possibly TRBD1 (5 bases). The CDR3 contains 13 residues. With 5 bases removed from V and 6 bases from J, the gap between germline ends came to 13 bases. Germline loops: CDR1 SGHVS, CDR2 FQNEAQ. Here the CDR3 reads CASSGGGGDGYTF. The CDR3 DNA reads TGTGCCAGCAGCGGGGGGGGAGGAGATGGCTACACCTTC.

About this clone itself: The sample has other DNA sequences that encode this CDR3 too. The genes are TRBV5-1 and TRBJ1-3; weak D call: TRBD1 (5 bases). CDR3 length: 14 residues. Trimming pared 0 bases from V and 3 bases from J, leaving 7 bases between. Germline-derived CDR1 and CDR2 are SGHRS and YFSETQ. CDR3 nucleotide sequence: TGCGCCAGCAGCTTGGCAGGGAGTGGAAACACCATATATTTT. Protein product: CASSLAGSGNTIYF.

This clone was counted only a few times. The J gene is TRBJ1-2, the V gene TRBV5-4; possible D gene TRBD1, 5 bases. The CDR3 consists of 15 residues. Per germline, CDR1 SGHNT and CDR2 YYREEE (reference sequence). Between the trimmed V and J ends, which lost 3 bases and 8 bases, there was a span of 20 bases. CDR3 bases: TGTGCCAGCAGCTCCCAGGGTGGGGCCCTGGACGGCTACACCTTC. The encoded protein is CASSSQGGALDGYTF.

The chain joins TRBV5-1 to TRBJ2-5; D not resolved. Germline V lookup: CDR1 SGHRS, CDR2 YFSETQ. The CDR3 is made up of 14 amino acids. The V end was cut by 5 bases, the J end by 1 base, with 12 bases between. The CDR3 here is CASSVHGVQETQYF. CDR3 DNA: TGCGCCAGCAGTGTTCATGGAGTCCAAGAGACCCAGTACTTC.

The chain is built from TRBV9 and TRBJ1-2; D remains unclear. Germline lookup yields CDR1 SGDLS and CDR2 YYNGEE. There are 13 residues in the CDR3. The V end lost 3 bases, the J end lost 3 bases, and 9 bases lay between the germline ends. CDR3 sequence reads: CASSGSPDYGYTF. CDR3 DNA sequence: TGTGCCAGCAGCGGGTCGCCAGACTATGGCTACACCTTC.

The chain couples TRBV7-9 to TRBJ2-1; maybe TRBD2 (6 bases). CDR1 and CDR2 from the germline V gene are SEHNR and FQNEAQ (reference sequence). The length of the CDR3 is 15 residues. Trimming pared 5 bases from V and 0 bases from J, leaving 11 bases between. In nucleotides, the CDR3 is TGTGCCAGCAGCGCCCGGGACTCCTCCTACAATGAGCAGTTCTTC. Translating it yields CASSARDSSYNEQFF.

The genes are TRBV2 and TRBJ2-7; no definite D call. V dropped 7 bases and J dropped 0 bases, with 13 bases sitting between them. The length of the CDR3 is 14 residues. Germline V CDR1 and CDR2: SNHLY, FYNNEI. CDR3 loop: CASMAGPSSYEQYF. For the CDR3, the DNA is TGTGCCAGCATGGCAGGTCCTAGCTCCTACGAGCAGTACTTC.

A single count supports this clone. The CDR3 region has the DNA TGCGCCAGCAGCTTGGCGAAAGGGACAGCAGGGAACACCGGGGAGCTGTTTTTT. This gives the protein CASSLAKGTAGNTGELFF. The chain links TRBV5-1 to TRBJ2-2; 7 bases line up with TRBD1. Germline V CDR1 and CDR2: SGHRS, YFSETQ. The CDR3 loop spans 18 amino acids. Losses at the gene ends were 0 bases for V and 1 base for J; bases not matched to a gene: 9.

V and J are TRBV19 and TRBJ2-7; possibly TRBD2 for D (7 bases). CDR1 is LNHDA, CDR2 SQIVND, per germline (reference sequence). This CDR3 is 13 amino acids long. V was cut by 7 bases and J by 4 bases, with 14 bases left in between. CDR3 bases: TGTGCCAGTATCGGGGGGCCGGGGTACGAGCAGTACTTC. Its translation: CASIGGPGYEQYF.

This chain links TRBV5-8 with TRBJ1-2; D possibly corresponds to TRBD1 (5 bases). The CDR3 length is 15 residues. Trimming removed 0 bases at V and 5 bases at J, with 14 bases between. Per the germline V gene, CDR1 is SGHTS and CDR2 is YDEGEE. CDR3 bases: TGTGCCAGCAGCTTGGAGTCAGGGATGGTGTATGGCTACACCTTC. Its protein is CASSLESGMVYGYTF.

The V gene is TRBV7-6, the J gene TRBJ2-5; 7 positions agree with TRBD2. CDR1 is SGHVS, CDR2 FNYEAQ, per germline. The CDR3 runs 15 residues. Germline trimming cut 1 base from V and 1 base from J; bases unmatched to any gene: 3. The CDR3 nucleotides read TGTGCCAGCAGCTTAGGAGGCGGGGGCCAAGAGACCCAGTACTTC. Its protein product is CASSLGGGGQETQYF.

The chain employs TRBV15 and TRBJ2-7, with D maybe TRBD2 (5 bases). Germline-derived CDR1 and CDR2 are LNHNV and YYDKDF (reference sequence). Trimming removed 4 bases at V and 6 bases at J, with 19 bases between. The CDR3 totals 15 residues. CDR3 nucleotide sequence: TGTGCCACCAGCATTACCCCGGACGGAGGAGCCGAGCAGTACTTC. It is translated as CATSITPDGGAEQYF.

The V and J genes are TRBV5-1 and TRBJ2-5; D possibly matches TRBD1 or TRBD2 (5 bases each). The V gene's germline CDR1 is SGHRS and CDR2 YFSETQ. With 6 bases removed from V and 5 bases from J, the gap between germline ends came to 14 bases. This CDR3 comprises 13 residues. This chain's CDR3 is CASTLGGGETQYF. In nucleotides, the CDR3 is TGCGCCAGCACCCTTGGGGGTGGGGAGACCCAGTACTTC.

The chain combines TRBV11-2 with TRBJ1-2, with a tentative D call TRBD1 (6 bases). CDR1 and CDR2 from the germline V gene are SGHAT and FQNNGV. Deletions cut 7 bases from V and 1 base from J, with 25 bases between. The CDR3 is 18 residues long. CDR3 amino acids: CASTPRPTSGAGNYGYTF. CDR3 bases: TGTGCCAGCACCCCCCGTCCAACATCGGGGGCGGGTAACTATGGCTACACCTTC.

This clone was seen a single time. DNA of the CDR3: TGTGCCAGCCGAACCGGGACAGCGAATACTCCCCTCCACTTT. Protein sequence: CASRTGTANTPLHF. The chain has TRBV6-5 and TRBJ1-6; TRBD1 matches at 7 bases. Per germline, CDR1 MNHEY and CDR2 SVGAGI. The CDR3 is made up of 14 amino acids. J lost 13 bases, V lost 8 bases, and 14 bases had no gene match.

The rearrangement uses TRBV9 and TRBJ2-5, with 10 bases fitting TRBD2. The CDR3 totals 14 residues. Germline V CDR1 and CDR2: SGDLS, YYNGEE. V was clipped by 4 bases and J by 4 bases; unmatched bases: 4. Written as DNA, the CDR3 is TGTGCCAGCAGCTCGCGGACTAGCGGAGAGACCCAGTACTTC. This sequence encodes CASSSRTSGETQYF.

The V call is TRBV9, the J call TRBJ2-1; D unresolved. Germline V CDR1 and CDR2: SGDLS, YYNGEE. The V end was cut by 2 bases, the J end by 0 bases, with 9 bases between. This CDR3 is 15 amino acids long. This CDR3 is CASSVLGASYNEQFF. Here the CDR3 DNA reads TGTGCCAGCAGCGTTCTAGGAGCCTCCTACAATGAGCAGTTCTTC.

A single count supports this clone. The J gene is TRBJ1-3, the V gene TRBV6-1; maybe TRBD1 (5 bases). CDR1 and CDR2 from the germline V gene are MNHNS and SASEGT. V lost 1 base to trimming and J lost 2 bases, with 12 bases between them. This CDR3 comprises 16 residues. The CDR3, as DNA: TGTGCCAGCAGTGAAGGATGGGGGGGGACTGGAAACACCATATATTTT. Protein sequence: CASSEGWGGTGNTIYF.

This chain joins TRBV11-3 and TRBJ2-1; no definite D call. The CDR3 consists of 15 residues. V lost 0 bases to trimming and J lost 5 bases, with 11 bases between them. The V gene's germline CDR1 is SGHNT and CDR2 YENEEA. As DNA, the CDR3 is TGTGCCAGCAGCTTAGATTGGCAGGTCAACAATGAGCAGTTCTTC. It encodes CASSLDWQVNNEQFF.

CDR3 residues: CASSPGRSTDTQYF. In DNA form, the CDR3 reads TGTGCCAGCAGCCCGGGGCGGAGCACAGATACGCAGTATTTT. This chain connects TRBV7-3 to TRBJ2-3; the D call may be TRBD1 or TRBD2 (5 bases each). The CDR3 consists of 14 residues. Germline CDR1 reads SGHTA; CDR2 reads FQGTGA. The V end lost 5 bases, the J end lost 0 bases, and 9 bases lay between the germline ends.

The chain recombines TRBV4-3 with TRBJ1-6, with D possibly matching TRBD1 (6 bases). The length of the CDR3 is 15 residues. CDR1 and CDR2 from the germline V gene are LGHNA and YSLEER. V was clipped by 0 bases and J by 12 bases, with 15 bases between them. The CDR3 spells CASSQDWTAHRPLHF. CDR3 DNA sequence: TGCGCCAGCAGCCAAGATTGGACAGCCCATAGACCCCTCCACTTT.

The chain combines TRBV6-6 with TRBJ2-5; 7 bases map to TRBD1. V lost 6 bases to trimming and J lost 1 base; unmatched junction nucleotides: 5. The CDR3 has 14 amino acids. Germline V gene data show CDR1 as MNHNY and CDR2 as SVGAGI (reference sequence). CDR3 sequence reads: CASSHRGSQETQYF. The CDR3 bases are TGTGCCAGCAGCCACAGGGGCTCCCAAGAGACCCAGTACTTC.